This entry lists 8 T cell receptor beta chains sequenced from one sample in a study of TIL therapy for anti-PD-1-resistant metastatic lung cancer. Sequencing used immunoSEQ v3. The data were produced by immunoSEQ multiplex PCR, yet TCRdb's version contains in-frame clones alone and is incomplete. The table lists 25,000 to 40,000 clones, just under 75% of them singletons. Time point noted: pre-treatment sample, taken before nivolumab and TIL therapy. The source was blood, collected at baseline. The source is a woman between 30 and 80 years old with non-small cell lung cancer.

This clone was picked up one time. The chain joins TRBV6-1 to TRBJ1-2, with a tentative D call TRBD1 (5 bases). The CDR3 is made up of 16 amino acids. CDR1 is MNHNS and CDR2 is SASEGT in the germline V gene. V lost 1 base to trimming and J lost 2 bases, with 14 bases between them. CDR3 sequence reads: CASSEEGAQRNYGYTF. CDR3 coding DNA: TGTGCCAGCAGTGAAGAAGGGGCCCAAAGGAACTATGGCTACACCTTC.

This chain uses TRBV4-2 with TRBJ1-3, with a tentative D call TRBD1 (5 bases). V lost 0 bases and J 0 bases, leaving 12 bases between the germline ends. CDR1 and CDR2 (germline): LGHNA, YNFKEQ. This CDR3 comprises 17 residues. The CDR3 sequence: CASSQEGRGFSGNTIYF. CDR3 DNA sequence: TGTGCCAGCAGCCAAGAGGGGAGGGGCTTCTCTGGAAACACCATATATTTT.

This chain joins TRBV5-1 and TRBJ2-7; no definite D call. Germline V lookup: CDR1 SGHRS, CDR2 YFSETQ. V was clipped by 0 bases and J by 5 bases, with 12 bases between them. This CDR3 is 14 amino acids long. The chain's CDR3 is CASSLGRPDHEQYF. CDR3 in DNA: TGCGCCAGCAGCTTGGGACGGCCGGACCACGAGCAGTACTTC.

The chain recombines TRBV7-2 with TRBJ2-1, with D perhaps assigned TRBD1 or TRBD2 (6 bases each). V was pared by 5 bases and J by 0 bases, with 14 bases between. Germline V CDR1 and CDR2: SGHTA, FQGNSA. The CDR3 consists of 16 residues. CDR3 sequence reads: CASSPPGAFSYNEQFF. CDR3 sequence (DNA): TGTGCCAGCAGCCCCCCGGGGGCATTCTCCTACAATGAGCAGTTCTTC.

This clone was picked up a small number of times. The chain combines TRBV7-8 with TRBJ2-7; no definite D call. With 1 base removed from V and 2 bases from J, the gap between germline ends came to 6 bases. The CDR3 length is 13 residues. CDR1 and CDR2 (germline): SGHVS, FQNEAQ. The CDR3 DNA is TGTGCCAGCAGCTTAGGCGGCCCCTACGAGCAGTACTTC. It is translated as CASSLGGPYEQYF.

The CDR3 region is CASSLVSLAGVSLDEQFF. The CDR3 DNA sequence: TGTGCCAGCAGCTTAGTCTCCCTAGCGGGAGTTTCATTGGATGAGCAGTTCTTC. The chain employs TRBV13 and TRBJ2-1; 10 bases align to TRBD2. Germline CDR1 is PRHDT and CDR2 is FYEKMQ (reference sequence). The V segment lost 1 base and the J segment 8 bases; nucleotides outside the gene matches: 14. CDR3 length: 18 amino acids.

The J gene is TRBJ2-3, the V gene TRBV7-9, with D perhaps matching TRBD1 (5 bases). Germline V CDR1 and CDR2: SEHNR, FQNEAQ (reference sequence). Trimming cost V 6 bases and J 3 bases, with 13 bases left between them. The CDR3 covers 14 residues. The CDR3 protein is CASSPPGFTDTQYF. The CDR3 DNA reads as TGTGCCAGCAGTCCGCCAGGGTTTACAGATACGCAGTATTTT. Complete variable domain (other parts from reference TRBV7-9 and TRBJ2-3): DTGVSQNPRHKITKRGQNVTFRCDPISEHNRLYWYRQTLGQGPEFLTYFQNEAQLEKSRLLSDRFSAERPKGSFSTLEIQRTEQGDSAMYLCASSPPGFTDTQYFGPGTRLTVL.

This chain uses TRBV19 with TRBJ2-6; D not certain. CDR1 and CDR2 (germline): LNHDA, SQIVND (reference sequence). The CDR3 covers 16 residues. V dropped 3 bases and J dropped 0 bases, with 9 bases sitting between them. The CDR3 region is CASSMSGSSGANVLTF. DNA of the CDR3: TGTGCCAGTAGTATGTCAGGATCCTCTGGGGCCAACGTCCTGACTTTC.